This is a list of T cell receptor beta chains from one sample in a study of cytomegalovirus exposure and HLA in healthy donors. Method: immunoSEQ multiplex PCR; TCRdb's copy keeps in-frame clones and lacks some. The sample includes 75,000 to 80,000 clones, around 84% of them seen just once. The sample comprised PBMCs. These receptors originate from a woman aged 40 to 50 in good health and CMV-seropositive. CDR3s include the opening cysteine and the closing phenylalanine or tryptophan. A D gene is named only where the DNA matches it firmly. Only part of the rows carry a size: once, few, many, or a class if the clone is expanded.

. TRBJ1-5 . TRBV6-1 CASSDPDQPQHF TGTGCCAGCAGTGATCCTGATCAGCCCCAGCATTTT
. TRBJ2-2 TRBD1 TRBV7-2 CASSSRRTGSAGELFF TGTGCCAGCAGCTCCCGAAGGACAGGGTCTGCCGGGGAGCTGTTTTTT
. TRBJ1-1 . TRBV28 CASRGAGWTEAFF TGTGCCAGCAGGGGGGCAGGGTGGACTGAAGCTTTCTTT
. TRBJ2-2 . TRBV9 CASSVGLAPNTGELFF TGTGCCAGCAGCGTAGGGCTAGCCCCGAACACCGGGGAGCTGTTTTTT
. TRBJ1-2 TRBD1 TRBV6-5 CASSFGTGFGNYGYTF TGTGCCAGCAGTTTCGGGACAGGGTTCGGTAACTATGGCTACACCTTC
. TRBJ2-5 TRBD1 TRBV6-1 CASSETPGQGKETQYF TGTGCCAGCAGTGAAACTCCGGGACAGGGGAAGGAGACCCAGTACTTC
. TRBJ2-1 . TRBV18 CASSPLRQSSSYNEQFF TGTGCCAGCTCACCCCTTAGACAGAGTAGCTCCTACAATGAGCAGTTCTTC
. TRBJ2-1 TRBD2 TRBV6-5 CASSRRGGYNEQFF TGTGCCAGCAGCCGGCGGGGGGGCTACAATGAGCAGTTCTTC
. TRBJ1-5 . TRBV9 CASSVGPLGAQHF TGTGCCAGCAGCGTAGGCCCTTTAGGGGCCCAGCATTTT
. TRBJ1-1 TRBD1 TRBV2 CASKHRDSGAFF TGTGCCAGCAAACACCGGGACAGTGGCGCTTTCTTT
. TRBJ1-5 . TRBV30 CAWSGGHGQPQHF TGTGCCTGGAGTGGGGGGCATGGGCAGCCCCAGCATTTT
. TRBJ2-7 . TRBV28 CASSRRTQGFHEQYF TGTGCCAGCAGTCGCAGAACTCAGGGTTTCCACGAGCAGTACTTC
. TRBJ2-7 TRBD1 TRBV6-1 CASSEGTGGGYEQYF TGTGCCAGCAGTGAAGGGACAGGGGGCGGGTACGAGCAGTACTTC
. TRBJ1-2 . TRBV9 CASSVAVGDYGYTF TGTGCCAGCAGCGTAGCGGTCGGAGACTATGGCTACACCTTC
. TRBJ2-7 . TRBV4-3 CASSPSRQGFSYEQYF TGCGCCAGCAGCCCCTCCCGGCAGGGCTTCTCCTACGAGCAGTACTTC
. TRBJ1-6 TRBD1 TRBV6-4 CASSDSGQGSPLHF TGTGCCAGCAGTGACTCGGGACAGGGCTCACCCCTCCACTTT
few TRBJ1-5 . TRBV15 CATSRGADNQPQHF TGTGCCACCAGCAGAGGGGCAGATAATCAGCCCCAGCATTTT
. TRBJ1-2 TRBD1 TRBV6-5 CASSYSRDRDGYGYTF TGTGCCAGCAGTTACTCGAGGGACAGGGACGGGTATGGCTACACCTTC
. TRBJ2-7 TRBD1 TRBV7-2 CASSLGQGDAYEQYF TGTGCCAGCAGCTTAGGACAGGGGGACGCCTACGAGCAGTACTTC
. TRBJ2-5 TRBD1 TRBV7-9 CASSRRAGGETQYF TGTGCCAGCAGCCGTCGGGCAGGGGGAGAGACCCAGTACTTC
. TRBJ2-1 . TRBV5-1 CASSLVGTLNSNEQFF TGCGCCAGCAGCTTGGTAGGGACATTAAATTCCAATGAGCAGTTCTTC
. TRBJ1-1 . TRBV6-4 CATAPRTANTEAFF TGTGCCACCGCCCCCAGGACAGCGAACACTGAAGCTTTCTTT
once TRBJ1-2 TRBD1 TRBV28 CASSLWTGEVSGYTF TGTGCCAGCAGTTTGTGGACAGGGGAGGTGTCGGGCTACACCTTC
. TRBJ1-3 . TRBV21-1 CASSKEEGGLGNTIYF TGTGCCAGCAGCAAAGAAGAAGGGGGCCTTGGAAACACCATATATTTT
once TRBJ2-2 TRBD1 TRBV5-8 CASSRNRGRTGELFF TGTGCCAGCAGCAGGAACAGGGGACGCACCGGGGAGCTGTTTTTT
. TRBJ1-1 . TRBV19 CASTTDIVAFF TGTGCCAGTACCACGGACATAGTGGCTTTCTTT